The 5 T cell receptor beta chains listed next were all sequenced from one sample in a study of cytomegalovirus exposure and HLA in healthy donors. The primer mix had 60 Vbeta and 13 Jbeta primers. Data came from immunoSEQ multiplex PCR; TCRdb stores just in-frame clones and leaves some out. Among about 170,000 clones listed, around 77% were seen once. Source material: PBMCs. These receptors were obtained from a woman under 40 in good health and CMV-seropositive.

Only one count was recorded for this clone. The genes are TRBV5-1 and TRBJ1-2; 7 bases are a match to TRBD1. The CDR3 loop spans 14 amino acids. Trimming removed 7 bases from V and 7 bases from J; junction bases left unmatched: 13. CDR1 is SGHRS, CDR2 YFSETQ, per germline. CDR3: CASSLQGDGGGYTF. As DNA, the CDR3 is TGCGCCAGCTCACTTCAGGGGGACGGCGGTGGCTACACCTTC.

The gene calls are TRBV18 and TRBJ2-1; 12 bases agree with TRBD2. Looked up from germline, CDR1 is KGHSH and CDR2 is LQKENI. CDR3 length equals 16 residues. After removal of 5 bases from V and 4 bases from J, the junction contained 6 bases not matched to a gene. The CDR3 DNA reads as TGTGCCAGCTCAGGACCCACTAGCGGGAGGTACAATGAGCAGTTCTTC. Translation: CASSGPTSGRYNEQFF.

The chain is built from TRBV11-2 and TRBJ2-1; D might be TRBD1 (6 bases). This CDR3 contains 15 residues. From germline, CDR1 is SGHAT and CDR2 FQNNGV. Trimming took 6 bases from V and 6 from J, leaving 18 bases between them. CDR3 DNA: TGTGCCAGCAGACCTACAGGGTTAGTATTCAATGAGCAGTTCTTC. It is translated as CASRPTGLVFNEQFF.

This chain's CDR3 is CASSSLQWGGVRTGNEQFF. The CDR3, as DNA: TGTGCCAGCAGTTCCCTCCAATGGGGGGGGGTCAGAACCGGGAATGAGCAGTTCTTC. The chain links TRBV27 to TRBJ2-1, with 7 nucleotides matching TRBD2. This CDR3 comprises 19 residues. CDR1 is MNHEY, CDR2 SMNVEV, per germline (reference sequence). The J segment lost 7 bases and the V segment lost 4 bases, leaving 22 bases of the junction unmatched.

The J gene is TRBJ2-6, the V gene TRBV6-1; D perhaps matches TRBD1 (6 bases). From germline, CDR1 is MNHNS and CDR2 SASEGT. The CDR3 is 18 residues long. The V end lost 3 bases, the J end lost 0 bases, and 15 bases lay between the germline ends. CDR3 nucleotides: TGTGCCAGCAGTGATAGGGGGAAGGTGCGCTCTGGGGCCAACGTCCTGACTTTC. It translates to CASSDRGKVRSGANVLTF.